This T cell receptor beta chain was observed in a study of a mutant IDH1 vaccine in newly diagnosed glioma. Time point here: week 47, end of study. The vaccine gave 300 ug of a 20-mer mutant IDH1 peptide subcutaneously per dose. Concerning this clone: As yet, its antigen is unknown.

CDR1 is SGHVS, CDR2 FQNEAQ, per germline. V shed 5 bases and J 6 bases; nucleotides not matched to a gene: 7. This CDR3 has 16 amino acids. Clones were read by immunoSEQ multiplex PCR, and TCRdb kept only the in-frame ones, dropping some. This sample carries tens of thousands of clones, approximately 88% of them seen once, and the ten largest clones take about 4.3%. The sequencing used PBMCs, collected from a glioma patient whose treatment included an IDH1 peptide vaccine. This chain links TRBV7-8 with TRBJ2-1, with 13 bases identical to TRBD2. This clonotype was obtained from a woman aged 25 to 39 with glioma. Some clones in this sample may be carry-over from other donors' samples. This chain's CDR3 is CASSGGLAGTSNEQFF. Written as DNA, the CDR3 is TGTGCCAGCAGCGGGGGACTAGCGGGGACGTCCAATGAGCAGTTCTTC.